This TCR beta chain was sequenced in a study of HIV-infected patients and healthy controls. The germline gives CDR1 LGHNT, CDR2 FRNRAP. The CDR3 has 11 amino acids. V lost 11 bases and J 9 bases, leaving 14 bases between the germline ends. This clonotype was detected ten times or more. All unsorted peripheral T cells were captured because whole blood was used without fractionation. Reverse transcription used about 510 ng RNA and constant-region primers for alpha and beta. Separate chain-specific third strand synthesis with multiplexing indices produced the alpha and beta libraries. A 5' RACE adapter with a random hexamer and the SP2 primer site was joined to cDNA. From the 5' RACE reads, TCRdb called clonotypes with MiXCR, one entry per CDR3 protein. The table records approximately 22,000 distinct CDR3 sequences, under 9.5% of them present only once.

The rearrangement joins TRBV12-5 to TRBJ2-1, with a tentative D call TRBD2 (5 bases). The sample taken for sequencing was blood. The TCR was taken from an adult in good health. CDR3 bases: TGTGCTCTCTGGGATGAGGGTGAGCAGTTCTTC. This translates into CALWDEGEQFF.